A single sample is the source of the 29 T cell receptor beta chains below, sequenced in a study of T cells in women clearing cervical HPV infection. Repertoires were generated with immunoSEQ multiplex PCR, while TCRdb's copy carries only in-frame clones and drops some. The sample data list fewer than 40,000 clones. The sequenced material came from blood buffy coat. These receptors were taken from a woman aged 18-70 years with a cervical HPV16 infection that either progressed to CIN3+ or cleared (not recorded which).

A remark on this clone: Read sequence stops 3 residues before the CDR3 end, and the germline J gene provides the missing end. The chain employs TRBV4-1 and TRBJ1-2, with TRBD1 matching over 9 bases. Germline V gene data show CDR1 as MGHRA and CDR2 as YSYEKL. The CDR3 is 15 residues long. The DNA read from the CDR3 is TGCGCCAGCGGGACGTCGGCAGGGACAGGGTCGGGC. Translating it yields CASGTSAGTGSG. The full-length CDR3 reads as CASGTSAGTGSGYTF.

In the case of this clone: The read halts 3 residues ahead of the CDR3 end, with the missing end drawn from the germline J gene. The chain links TRBV19 to TRBJ1-5; no firm D call. CDR3 length: 15 residues. Germline values: CDR1 LNHDA, CDR2 SQIVND (reference sequence). Trimming cost V 6 bases and J 3 bases, with 15 bases left between them. CDR3 region: CASRPPGDLNQPQHF. CDR3 DNA, as far as it was read: TGTGCCAGTAGACCACCCGGGGATCTCAATCAGCCC.

A word on this clone: The read comes to an end 3 residues before the CDR3 does, leaving the germline J gene to fill in the end. This rearrangement joins TRBV19 to TRBJ2-7; possible D gene TRBD1, 6 bases. The CDR3 extends over 16 amino acids. The V and J ends lost 7 bases and 2 bases respectively, with 21 bases between them. Germline V gene sequence: CDR1 LNHDA, CDR2 SQIVND (reference sequence). Incomplete CDR3 DNA: TGTGCCAGTACCACCGGTGAGGGGACACCGACCTACGAG. Its protein product is CASTTGEGTPTYE. The whole CDR3 sequence is CASTTGEGTPTYEQYF.

Regarding this clone: With the read ending 3 residues before the CDR3 end, the germline J gene is used to fill in that end. V gene TRBV2 combines with J gene TRBJ2-5; TRBD2 matches at 8 bases. Germline V gives CDR1 SNHLY, CDR2 FYNNEI. This CDR3 is 15 amino acids long. Losses at the gene ends were 3 bases for V and 0 bases for J; bases not matched to a gene: 3. CDR3 region: CASSDSRGDQETQYF. The covered CDR3 bases are TGTGCCAGCAGTGACTCGCGGGGGGACCAAGAGACC.

As for this clone: The read terminates 3 residues before the CDR3 end, so the remaining end is supplied by the germline J gene. The rearrangement uses TRBV7-9 and TRBJ1-2; D is perhaps TRBD1 (6 bases). The CDR3 contains 13 residues. Trimming took 1 base from V and 6 from J, leaving 9 bases between them. Germline lookup yields CDR1 SEHNR and CDR2 FQNEAQ (reference sequence). CDR3 DNA, as far as it was read: TGTGCCAGCAGCTTAGACAGGGTCCATGGC. Protein sequence: CASSLDRVHG. The whole CDR3 protein is CASSLDRVHGYTF.

About this clone itself: The read terminates 3 residues ahead of where the CDR3 ends, so the germline J gene completes it. The chain couples TRBV5-4 to TRBJ2-3; D gene unclear. V lost 4 bases and J 0 bases, leaving 12 bases between the germline ends. This CDR3 region has 15 residues. CDR1 and CDR2 (germline): SGHNT, YYREEE (reference sequence). This CDR3 reads CASSPRRSSTDTQYF. Incomplete CDR3 DNA: TGTGCCAGCAGCCCGCGAAGATCTAGCACAGATACG.

Concerning this clone itself: The missing CDR3 end, 3 residues past where the read stops, is filled in from the germline J gene. The chain carries TRBV6-1 and TRBJ2-3; 15 nucleotides match TRBD2. Germline CDR1 reads MNHNS; CDR2 reads SASEGT. With V trimmed by 4 bases and J by 4 bases, 0 bases remained unmatched. CDR3 length equals 15 residues. The CDR3 spells CASSGTSGGADTQYF. The part of the CDR3 DNA that was read is TGTGCCAGCAGTGGGACTAGCGGGGGGGCAGATACG.

A word on this clone: The read falls 3 residues short of the CDR3 end, and the missing part is taken from the germline J gene. The V and J genes are TRBV7-8 and TRBJ1-2; D is unresolved. The germline CDR1 and CDR2 sequences are SGHVS and FQNEAQ. The CDR3 extends over 14 amino acids. The CDR3 here is CASSLVEGMRGYTF. The sequenced part of the CDR3 DNA is TGTGCCAGCAGCTTGGTTGAGGGTATGAGAGGC.

Concerning this clone itself: The observed sequence ends 3 residues before the CDR3 terminus, with the missing tail filled in from the germline J gene. The V call is TRBV29-1, the J call TRBJ2-1, with no clear D. CDR1 and CDR2 (germline): SQVTM, ANQGSEA. This CDR3 is 10 amino acids long. Trimming stripped 3 bases from V and 8 bases from J, with 5 bases between. The CDR3 DNA, read in part, is TGCAGCGTTGAGGGCTATGAG. It is translated as CSVEGYE. The whole CDR3 protein is CSVEGYEQFF.

In the case of this clone: The read terminates 3 residues ahead of where the CDR3 ends, so the germline J gene completes it. The V gene is TRBV20-1, the J gene TRBJ1-1, with D tentatively TRBD1 (6 bases). CDR1 and CDR2 from the germline V gene are DFQATT and SNEGSKA (reference sequence). The CDR3 extends over 14 amino acids. The V and J ends lost 4 bases and 0 bases respectively, with 12 bases between them. The CDR3 reads CSATPRTVNTEAFF. CDR3 DNA, as far as it was read: TGCAGTGCTACGCCGCGGACAGTGAACACTGAA.

As to this clone: The read is 3 residues too short to cover the CDR3 end, so that end is filled in from the germline J gene. The chain uses TRBV5-1 and TRBJ1-2, with TRBD1 as a possible D gene (6 bases). Germline loops: CDR1 SGHRS, CDR2 YFSETQ. V lost 3 bases to trimming and J lost 2 bases, with 8 bases between them. The CDR3 spans 13 residues. CDR3 sequence: CASSSGQNYGYTF. The covered CDR3 bases are TGCGCCAGCAGCTCTGGACAGAACTATGGC.

Turning to this clone: The read is 3 residues too short to cover the CDR3 end, so that end is filled in from the germline J gene. The V and J genes are TRBV19 and TRBJ2-4, with D possibly matching TRBD1 (6 bases). The CDR3 has 15 amino acids. Germline CDR1 LNHDA, CDR2 SQIVND (reference sequence). The germline V and J ends were trimmed by 5 bases and 5 bases, with 16 bases remaining between them. The CDR3 sequence is CASSDGDISENIQYF. The CDR3 DNA, read in part, is TGTGCCAGTAGTGACGGGGACATCAGTGAAAACATT.

As regards this clone: The CDR3 end falls 3 residues outside the read, so it is completed with the germline J gene. The J gene is TRBJ2-7, the V gene TRBV6-2 or TRBV6-3, with TRBD1 as a possible D gene (6 bases). The CDR3 has 11 amino acids. Looked up from germline, CDR1 is MNHEY and CDR2 is SVGEGT. V was clipped by 6 bases and J by 6 bases, with 9 bases between them. The CDR3 bases that were read are TGTGCCAGCAGGAGACAGGCCGAG. The encoded protein is CASRRQAE. The whole CDR3 protein is CASRRQAEQYF.

Comment on this clone: The read comes to an end 3 residues before the CDR3 does, leaving the germline J gene to fill in the end. V usage is TRBV7-8 and J usage is TRBJ1-5; D ambiguous. V shed 1 base and J shed 2 bases, with 15 bases lying between them. Germline V gene data show CDR1 as SGHVS and CDR2 as FQNEAQ. The CDR3 runs 17 residues. The CDR3 sequence: CASSLEASVPGNQPQHF. CDR3 bases read: TGTGCCAGCAGCTTAGAAGCGAGCGTTCCGGGCAATCAGCCC.

Remarks on this clone: Coverage ceases 3 residues before the CDR3 finishes, and the germline J gene fills in the end. V usage is TRBV7-9 and J usage is TRBJ1-1; a weak D match, TRBD1 (5 bases). CDR1 and CDR2 from the germline V gene are SEHNR and FQNEAQ (reference sequence). The CDR3 has 15 residues. V gave up 3 bases and J gave up 3 bases, with 14 bases separating them. CDR3 DNA, as far as it was read: TGTGCCAGCAGCTTTGGGACTGTAAAAGACACTGAA. It yields the protein CASSFGTVKDTE. The whole CDR3 is CASSFGTVKDTEAFF.

With respect to this clone: The read falls 3 residues short of the CDR3 end, and the missing part is taken from the germline J gene. The chain couples TRBV18 to TRBJ2-5; 7 bases match TRBD2. This CDR3 comprises 13 residues. After removal of 3 bases from V and 5 bases from J, the junction contained 3 bases not matched to a gene. Germline assignment: CDR1 KGHSH and CDR2 LQKENI. The CDR3 bases that were read are TGTGCCAGCTCACCCCCGCGGGGGGAGACC. Amino acids: CASSPPRGET. The full-length CDR3 reads as CASSPPRGETQYF. Together with reference TRBV18 and TRBJ2-5, the CDR3 gives the full variable domain: NAGVMQNPRHLVRRRGQEARLRCSPMKGHSHVYWYRQLPEEGLKFMVYLQKENIIDESGMPKERFSAEFPKEGPSILRIQQVVRGDSAAYFCASSPPRGETQYFGPGTRLLVL.

About this clone: Read sequence stops 3 residues before the CDR3 end, and the germline J gene provides the missing end. This chain joins TRBV18 and TRBJ2-7, with a tentative D call TRBD1 (6 bases). Germline-derived CDR1 and CDR2 are KGHSH and LQKENI. The V end was cut by 3 bases, the J end by 0 bases, with 9 bases between. The length of the CDR3 is 14 residues. The CDR3 sequence: CASSPDRTSYEQYF. CDR3 DNA (partial): TGTGCCAGCTCACCTGACAGGACCTCCTACGAG. The entire variable domain, with the rest obtained from reference TRBV18 and TRBJ2-7, is as follows: NAGVMQNPRHLVRRRGQEARLRCSPMKGHSHVYWYRQLPEEGLKFMVYLQKENIIDESGMPKERFSAEFPKEGPSILRIQQVVRGDSAAYFCASSPDRTSYEQYFGPGTRLTVT.

On this clone itself: The sequence runs out 3 residues before the end of the CDR3; the remainder is reconstructed from the germline J gene. The V call is TRBV12-3 or TRBV12-4, the J call TRBJ2-6, with TRBD1 matching 8 bases. The J segment lost 2 bases and the V segment lost 6 bases, leaving 9 bases of the junction unmatched. This CDR3 contains 17 residues. CDR3 DNA, as far as it was read: TGTGCCAGCAGAGTGAGGACAGGGTCTGCTGGGGCCAACGTC. The encoded protein is CASRVRTGSAGANV. The full CDR3 is CASRVRTGSAGANVLTF.

As concerns this clone: The CDR3 is cut off 3 residues early in the read; its end comes from the germline J gene. The J gene is TRBJ2-3, the V gene TRBV20-1; the D gene is possibly TRBD2 (7 bases). This CDR3 contains 16 residues. Trimming cost V 5 bases and J 7 bases, with 25 bases left between them. Germline CDR1 DFQATT, CDR2 SNEGSKA (reference sequence). The CDR3 protein is CSAPPLSTRGPNTQYF. CDR3 bases read: TGCAGTGCTCCTCCCCTTTCGACGCGGGGGCCCAATACG.

Notes on this clone: Read sequence stops 3 residues before the CDR3 end, and the germline J gene provides the missing end. The chain joins TRBV7-9 to TRBJ2-4, with TRBD1 as a possible D gene (6 bases). This CDR3 spans 14 amino acids. The V end was cut by 1 base, the J end by 5 bases, with 9 bases between. CDR1 SEHNR and CDR2 FQNEAQ come from the germline V gene (reference sequence). The sequenced CDR3 bases are TGTGCCAGCAGCTTAGACAGGGAAGAAAACATT. Its translation: CASSLDREENI. The full CDR3 sequence reads CASSLDREENIQYF.

With regard to this clone: The CDR3 goes on 3 residues after the read ends, and that part is filled in from the germline J gene. The chain combines TRBV28 with TRBJ2-3; D gene ambiguous. Germline V gene sequence: CDR1 MDHEN, CDR2 SYDVKM. The CDR3 runs to 15 residues. V was trimmed by 6 bases and J by 1 base, leaving 14 bases between them. The sequenced part of the CDR3 DNA is TGTGCCAGCAGGTCGAGGTCCTTACGCACAGATACG. It encodes CASRSRSLRTDT. From start to end, the CDR3 is CASRSRSLRTDTQYF.

With regard to this clone: The junction shows a germline mismatch at one end, possibly a read error. The missing CDR3 end, 3 residues past where the read stops, is filled in from the germline J gene. The chain is built from TRBV7-7 and TRBJ2-2, with TRBD2 identical over 8 bases. The length of the CDR3 is 15 residues. From germline, CDR1 is SSHAT and CDR2 FNYEAQ (reference sequence). CDR3 protein: CASSPSQRGFGELFF. The sequenced CDR3 bases are TGTGCTAGCAGCCCCTCCCAGCGGGGGTTTGGGGAG. Looking up the rest from reference TRBV7-7 and TRBJ2-2 gives the full variable domain: GAGVSQSPRYKVTKRGQDVTLRCDPISSHATLYWYQQALGQGPEFLTYFNYEAQPDKSGLPSDRFSAERPEGSISTLTIQRTEQRDSAMYRCASSPSQRGFGELFFGEGSRLTVL.

To note about this clone: Read sequence stops 3 residues before the CDR3 end, and the germline J gene provides the missing end. The chain has TRBV30 and TRBJ2-1; 11 bases are shared with TRBD1. Trimming took 2 bases from V and 9 from J; bases not matched to a gene: 9. The CDR3 is 15 residues long. Germline-derived CDR1 and CDR2 are GTSNPN and SVGIG (reference sequence). The covered CDR3 bases are TGTGCCTGGAGTAGAACCGGGACAGGGGGTTTTGAG. It specifies CAWSRTGTGGFE. In full, the CDR3 is CAWSRTGTGGFEQFF.

Comments on this clone: The sequenced fragment ends 3 residues before the CDR3 boundary, so the rest is inferred from the germline J gene. The rearrangement links TRBV19 to TRBJ2-2; D might be TRBD1 (5 bases). Trimming cost V 8 bases and J 1 base, with 20 bases left between them. Germline CDR1 LNHDA, CDR2 SQIVND (reference sequence). CDR3 size: 17 residues. The CDR3: CASYSRRAGLNTGELFF. The part of the CDR3 DNA that was read is TGTGCCAGTTACAGTAGAAGAGCAGGGTTGAACACCGGGGAG.

Remarks on this clone: The read ends 3 residues shy of where the CDR3 ends; the end is completed using the germline J gene. V and J are TRBV11-3 and TRBJ1-5; a possible D gene is TRBD1 (5 bases). The CDR3 contains 13 residues. The germline V and J ends were trimmed by 1 base and 7 bases, with 8 bases remaining between them. Germline loops: CDR1 SGHNT, CDR2 YENEEA. The sequenced CDR3 bases are TGTGCCAGCAGCTTAGGAGGGGCCCAGCCC. Translating it yields CASSLGGAQP. The CDR3 reads in full as CASSLGGAQPQHF.

Incomplete CDR3 DNA: TGTGCCAGCTCACCACCGCTAGCGGGGGCGAACACCGGGGAG. Translated: CASSPPLAGANTGE. The CDR3, in full, reads CASSPPLAGANTGELFF. The chain employs TRBV18 and TRBJ2-2, with 10 bases identical to TRBD2. The read falls 3 residues short of the CDR3 end, and the missing part is taken from the germline J gene. The CDR3 spans 17 residues. Germline V gives CDR1 KGHSH, CDR2 LQKENI. The ends lost 0 bases at V and 0 bases at J; junction bases unmatched: 1. Based on the CDR3 plus reference TRBV18 and TRBJ2-2, the full variable domain is NAGVMQNPRHLVRRRGQEARLRCSPMKGHSHVYWYRQLPEEGLKFMVYLQKENIIDESGMPKERFSAEFPKEGPSILRIQQVVRGDSAAYFCASSPPLAGANTGELFFGEGSRLTVL.

Regarding this clone: The CDR3 end is not reached by the read, which stops 3 residues before it; the germline J gene fills it in. V and J are TRBV11-1 and TRBJ2-1; 9 bases agree with TRBD1. This CDR3 is 15 amino acids long. The ends lost 6 bases at V and 5 bases at J; junction bases unmatched: 8. Looked up from germline, CDR1 is SGHAT and CDR2 is FQDESV (reference sequence). The CDR3 region is CASSRQGGINNEQFF. The CDR3 bases that were read are TGTGCCAGCAGTCGACAGGGGGGAATAAACAATGAG.

Concerning this clone itself: Coverage ceases 3 residues before the CDR3 finishes, and the germline J gene fills in the end. The chain is built from TRBV2 and TRBJ2-1; TRBD1 aligns across 9 bases. After removal of 7 bases from V and 9 bases from J, the junction contained 10 bases not matched to a gene. Germline V lookup: CDR1 SNHLY, CDR2 FYNNEI. The CDR3 spans 14 residues. CDR3 protein: CASMGTGLPLEQFF. The sequenced part of the CDR3 DNA is TGTGCCAGCATGGGGACAGGGCTTCCCCTTGAG.

About this clone: The read is 3 residues too short to cover the CDR3 end, so that end is filled in from the germline J gene. The chain joins TRBV2 to TRBJ2-1; weak D call: TRBD2 (6 bases). This CDR3 has 15 amino acids. V was trimmed by 3 bases and J by 6 bases, leaving 15 bases between them. From germline, CDR1 is SNHLY and CDR2 FYNNEI. The part of the CDR3 DNA that was read is TGTGCCAGCAGTGAGTCGAGCATGGAGGGCAATGAG. Amino acid sequence: CASSESSMEGNE. The whole CDR3 reads CASSESSMEGNEQFF. Full variable domain (remainder filled in from reference TRBV2 and TRBJ2-1): EPEVTQTPSHQVTQMGQEVILRCVPISNHLYFYWYRQILGQKVEFLVSFYNNEISEKSEIFDDQFSVERPDGSNFTLKIRSTKLEDSAMYFCASSESSMEGNEQFFGPGTRLTVL.